The next 20 T cell receptor beta chains were all read from a single sample in a study of T-cell memory formation after mild COVID-19. TCRdb used MiXCR to reprocess the 5' RACE reads, holding one entry per CDR3 protein. Of just over 350,000 distinct CDR3 sequences listed, 14% are singletons. Sample: PBMCs or a T cell subset sorted from them (not recorded which). These receptors all stem from a man between 18 and 35 years old who had mild COVID-19 (a few samples of this study predate the infection). Cell type and time point are not known.

The chain joins TRBV29-1 to TRBJ1-2, with D uncertain. Looked up from germline, CDR1 is SQVTM and CDR2 is ANQGSEA. The CDR3 has 12 residues. The germline V and J ends were trimmed by 2 bases and 3 bases, with 7 bases remaining between them. The chain's CDR3 is CSVENSYYGYTF. As DNA, the CDR3 is TGCAGCGTTGAAAACAGCTACTATGGCTACACCTTC.

V usage is TRBV7-9 and J usage is TRBJ1-1, with unresolved D. With 2 bases removed from V and 8 bases from J, the gap between germline ends came to 9 bases. CDR1 is SEHNR and CDR2 is FQNEAQ in the germline V gene (reference sequence). The CDR3 consists of 12 residues. CDR3 DNA: TGTGCCAGCAGCTTATTGCGGGGAGAAGCTTTCTTT. It codes for CASSLLRGEAFF.

The V call is TRBV7-3, the J call TRBJ2-2, with 8 bases aligning to TRBD2. Germline values: CDR1 SGHTA, CDR2 FQGTGA. V dropped 3 bases and J dropped 5; count of bases not matched to a gene: 8. The CDR3 contains 16 residues. In nucleotides, the CDR3 is TGTGCCAGCAGCTTCGGGGGGGCCGTGGGAACCGGGGAGCTGTTTTTT. It specifies CASSFGGAVGTGELFF.

This chain links TRBV5-1 with TRBJ2-7; 7 positions match TRBD2. This CDR3 contains 16 residues. CDR1 and CDR2 (germline): SGHRS, YFSETQ. V dropped 4 bases and J dropped 0; count of bases not matched to a gene: 10. The CDR3 region has the DNA TGCGCCAGCAGCGCAAAGACTAGCCGTAGCTCCTACGAGCAGTACTTC. This translates into CASSAKTSRSSYEQYF.

Many counts were recorded for this clonotype. This chain links TRBV5-6 with TRBJ1-2; D unclear. Germline-derived CDR1 and CDR2 are SGHDT and YYEEEE. V lost 4 bases, J lost 1 base, and 8 bases lay in between. This CDR3 is built from 13 residues. The CDR3 here is CASSPGFNYGYTF. The DNA of the CDR3 is TGTGCCAGCAGCCCGGGGTTTAACTATGGCTACACCTTC.

This clonotype was counted a few times. The V and J genes are TRBV7-3 and TRBJ1-1; 9 nucleotides agree with TRBD1. Germline CDR1 is SGHTA and CDR2 is FQGTGA. Trimming removed 5 bases from V and 6 bases from J; junction bases left unmatched: 7. There are 14 residues in the CDR3. CDR3 DNA sequence: TGTGCCAGCAGCACAGGACAGGGGAATTCTGAAGCTTTCTTT. Its protein product is CASSTGQGNSEAFF.

This clonotype was counted at least ten times. This chain connects TRBV7-2 to TRBJ1-2; D is perhaps TRBD1 (6 bases). Trimming left V 0 bases short and J 4 bases short, with 9 bases between. The CDR3 loop spans 14 amino acids. Germline V gives CDR1 SGHTA, CDR2 FQGNSA. For the CDR3, the DNA is TGTGCCAGCAGCTTAGCTTGGGACACCTATGGCTACACCTTC. This translates into CASSLAWDTYGYTF.

The chain employs TRBV10-3 and TRBJ2-1; D is undetermined. The CDR3 totals 16 residues. Germline CDR1 is ENHRY and CDR2 is SYGVKD. Between the trimmed V and J ends, which lost 6 bases and 3 bases, there was a span of 18 bases. As DNA, the CDR3 is TGTGCCATCAGCCCCTCGACACTCCCAATCTACAATGAGCAGTTCTTC. Residues: CAISPSTLPIYNEQFF.

The CDR3 sequence is CASSPMGQETQYF. The CDR3 coding sequence is TGCGCCAGCAGCCCCATGGGCCAAGAGACCCAGTACTTC. This rearrangement joins TRBV4-1 to TRBJ2-5; D not certain. Trimming removed 4 bases from V and 1 base from J, with 7 bases in between. This CDR3 region has 13 residues. The germline CDR1 and CDR2 sequences are MGHRA and YSYEKL.

This clonotype qualifies as medium-sized. The rearrangement links TRBV29-1 to TRBJ1-1, with no clear D. Trimming left V 3 bases short and J 6 bases short, with 11 bases between. Germline V gene sequence: CDR1 SQVTM, CDR2 ANQGSEA. The CDR3 has 12 residues. The CDR3 sequence is CSVDAGNAEAFF. The CDR3 DNA reads TGCAGCGTTGATGCGGGCAACGCTGAAGCTTTCTTT.

This sequence joins TRBV7-2 and TRBJ1-4; 9 bases match TRBD1. Germline trimming cut 5 bases from V and 7 bases from J; bases unmatched to any gene: 11. The CDR3 is made up of 16 amino acids. CDR1 is SGHTA, CDR2 FQGNSA, per germline. This CDR3 is CASSTGSGTGFEKLFF. DNA of the CDR3: TGTGCCAGCAGCACAGGGTCCGGGACAGGGTTTGAAAAACTGTTTTTT.

This clonotype was seen only a few times. V is TRBV20-1 and J is TRBJ2-7, with TRBD1 matching over 10 bases. J lost 0 bases, V lost 1 base, and 3 bases had no gene match. The CDR3 runs to 15 residues. The germline CDR1 and CDR2 sequences are DFQATT and SNEGSKA (reference sequence). CDR3 protein: CSARGTGGFSYEQYF. CDR3 nucleotide sequence: TGCAGTGCTAGAGGGACAGGGGGTTTCTCCTACGAGCAGTACTTC.

J is TRBJ1-1 and V is TRBV20-1; 8 bases line up with TRBD1. The ends lost 0 bases at V and 2 bases at J; junction bases unmatched: 5. The CDR3 covers 15 residues. Germline loops: CDR1 DFQATT, CDR2 SNEGSKA (reference sequence). The CDR3 region is CSARDGDRTNTEAFF. The CDR3 DNA sequence: TGCAGTGCTAGAGATGGGGACAGGACAAACACTGAAGCTTTCTTT.

The CDR3 is CASSPHNQDRDGTQYF. CDR3 bases: TGTGCCAGCAGCCCTCACAATCAGGACAGGGACGGGACCCAGTACTTC. V and J are TRBV4-2 and TRBJ2-5, with TRBD1 identical over 8 bases. With V trimmed by 4 bases and J by 7 bases, 14 bases remained unmatched. This CDR3 has 16 residues. In germline, CDR1 is LGHNA, CDR2 YNFKEQ.

This clonotype was seen a few times. The chain uses TRBV12-3 or TRBV12-4 and TRBJ2-3; D is ambiguous. The CDR3 spans 14 residues. The V gene lost 6 bases and the J gene lost 6 bases, with 16 bases spanning the gap. The CDR3 DNA reads TGTGCCAGCAGGTCCGATGTGAGTGTTGATACGCAGTATTTT. Its protein is CASRSDVSVDTQYF.

This clonotype was observed a handful of times. The CDR3 DNA reads as TGTGCTAGTGGTTTGGTACTCGGGGGTCCCCTGGATCAAGAGACCCAGTACTTC. Translation gives CASGLVLGGPLDQETQYF. The chain is built from TRBV12-5 and TRBJ2-5, with D possibly matching TRBD2 (6 bases). CDR1 LGHNT and CDR2 FRNRAP come from the germline V gene. The CDR3 extends over 18 amino acids. V lost 0 bases to trimming and J lost 2 bases, with 19 bases between them.

The chain employs TRBV7-2 and TRBJ2-7, with D tentatively TRBD1 (5 bases). CDR3 length equals 14 residues. Germline V lookup: CDR1 SGHTA, CDR2 FQGNSA. Trimming took off 3 bases at V and 2 bases at J, with 11 bases between the two ends. In DNA form, the CDR3 reads TGTGCCAGCAGCTTCGGTCAGGGCACCTACGAGCAGTACTTC. Amino acid sequence: CASSFGQGTYEQYF.

Ten or more counts support this clonotype. The chain couples TRBV20-1 to TRBJ2-5, with unresolved D. Trimming stripped 2 bases from V and 0 bases from J, with 4 bases between. CDR3 size: 12 residues. The V gene's germline CDR1 is DFQATT and CDR2 SNEGSKA (reference sequence). The CDR3 here is CSARSDQETQYF. The CDR3 region has the DNA TGCAGTGCTAGATCCGACCAAGAGACCCAGTACTTC.

A few counts support this clonotype. The rearrangement uses TRBV11-2 and TRBJ2-5; D perhaps matches TRBD1 (6 bases). In germline, CDR1 is SGHAT, CDR2 FQNNGV. The V gene lost 5 bases and the J gene lost 1 base, with 8 bases spanning the gap. The CDR3 contains 13 residues. This CDR3 reads CASSTGIQETQYF. The CDR3 nucleotides are TGTGCCAGCAGCACAGGGATCCAAGAGACCCAGTACTTC.

This clonotype was observed at least ten times. This chain connects TRBV20-1 to TRBJ1-6, with D unclear. The CDR3 runs to 16 residues. V was cut by 1 base and J by 5 bases, with 15 bases left in between. Germline V gives CDR1 DFQATT, CDR2 SNEGSKA (reference sequence). CDR3 coding DNA: TGCAGTGCTAGAGTAAGAGTACATCCAAATAATTCACCCCTCCACTTT. Amino acid sequence: CSARVRVHPNNSPLHF.